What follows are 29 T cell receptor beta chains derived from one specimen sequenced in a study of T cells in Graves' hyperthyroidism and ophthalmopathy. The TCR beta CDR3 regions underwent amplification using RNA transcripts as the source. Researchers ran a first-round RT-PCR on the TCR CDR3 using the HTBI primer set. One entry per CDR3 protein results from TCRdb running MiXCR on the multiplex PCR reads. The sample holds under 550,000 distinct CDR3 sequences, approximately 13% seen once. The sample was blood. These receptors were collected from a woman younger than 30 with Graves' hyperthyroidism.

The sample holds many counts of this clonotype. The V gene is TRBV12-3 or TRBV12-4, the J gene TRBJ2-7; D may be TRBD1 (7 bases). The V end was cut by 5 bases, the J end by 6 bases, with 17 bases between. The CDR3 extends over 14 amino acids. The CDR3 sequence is CASSVGGGATEQYF. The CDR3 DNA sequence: TGTGCCAGCAGTGTCGGAGGGGGCGCAACCGAGCAGTACTTC.

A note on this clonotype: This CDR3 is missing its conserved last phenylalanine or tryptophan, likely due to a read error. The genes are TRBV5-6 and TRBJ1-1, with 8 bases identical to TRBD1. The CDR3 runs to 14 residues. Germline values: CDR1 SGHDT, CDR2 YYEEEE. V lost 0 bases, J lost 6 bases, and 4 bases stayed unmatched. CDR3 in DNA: TGTGCCAGCAGCTTGGGAGCAGGGGGCGCTGAAGCTTTCTTG. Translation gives CASSLGAGGAEAFL.

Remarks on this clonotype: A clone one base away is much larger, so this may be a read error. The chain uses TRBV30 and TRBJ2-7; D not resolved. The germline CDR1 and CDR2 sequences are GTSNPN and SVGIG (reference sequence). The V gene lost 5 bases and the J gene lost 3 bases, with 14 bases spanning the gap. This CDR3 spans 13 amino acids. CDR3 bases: TGTGCCTGGCGTTTAGGTGAGCGCTACGAGCAGTACTTC. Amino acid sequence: CAWRLGERYEQYF. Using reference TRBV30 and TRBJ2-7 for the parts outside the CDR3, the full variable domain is SQTIHQWPATLVQPVGSPLSLECTVEGTSNPNLYWYRQAAGRGLQLLFYSVGIGQISSEVPQNLSASRPQDRQFILSSKKLLLSDSGFYLCAWRLGERYEQYFGPGTRLTVT.

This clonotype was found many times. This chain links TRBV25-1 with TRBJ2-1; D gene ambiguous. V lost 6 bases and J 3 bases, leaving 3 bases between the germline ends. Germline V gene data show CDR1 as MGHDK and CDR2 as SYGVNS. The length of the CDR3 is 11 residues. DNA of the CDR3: TGTGCCAGCAGGATCTACAATGAGCAGTTCTTC. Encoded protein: CASRIYNEQFF.

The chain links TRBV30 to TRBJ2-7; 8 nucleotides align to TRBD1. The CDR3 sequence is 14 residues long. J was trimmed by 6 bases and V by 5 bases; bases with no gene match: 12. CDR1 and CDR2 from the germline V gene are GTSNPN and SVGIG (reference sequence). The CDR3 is CAWGQGQGASEQYF. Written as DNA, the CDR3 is TGTGCCTGGGGCCAGGGGCAGGGGGCTAGCGAGCAGTACTTC.

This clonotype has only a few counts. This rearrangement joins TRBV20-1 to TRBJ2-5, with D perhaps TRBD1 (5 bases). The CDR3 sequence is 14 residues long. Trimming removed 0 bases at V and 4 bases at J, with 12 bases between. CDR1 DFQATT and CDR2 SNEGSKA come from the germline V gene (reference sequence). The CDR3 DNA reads TGCAGTGCTAGAGATGGGGCTCCGTTAGAGACCCAGTACTTC. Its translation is CSARDGAPLETQYF.

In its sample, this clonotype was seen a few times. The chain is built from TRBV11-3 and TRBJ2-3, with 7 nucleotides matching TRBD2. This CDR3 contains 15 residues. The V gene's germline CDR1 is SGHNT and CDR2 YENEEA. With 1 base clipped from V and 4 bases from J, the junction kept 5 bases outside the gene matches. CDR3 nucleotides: TGTGCCAGCAGCTTAGGGCTAGCGGATTCAGATACGCAGTATTTT. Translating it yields CASSLGLADSDTQYF.

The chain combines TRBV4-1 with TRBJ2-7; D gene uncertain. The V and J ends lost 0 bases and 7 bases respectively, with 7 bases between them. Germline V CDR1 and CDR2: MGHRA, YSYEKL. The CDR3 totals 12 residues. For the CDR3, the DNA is TGCGCCAGCAGCCAAGAGGGGTCGGAGCAGTACTTC. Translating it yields CASSQEGSEQYF.

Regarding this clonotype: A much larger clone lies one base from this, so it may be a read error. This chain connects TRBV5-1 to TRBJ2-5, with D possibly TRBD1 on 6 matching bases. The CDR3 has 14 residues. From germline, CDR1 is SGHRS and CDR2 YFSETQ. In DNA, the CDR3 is TGCACCAGCAGCGCGGACAGTGGCTGGGGGACCCAGTACTTC. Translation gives CTSSADSGWGTQYF.

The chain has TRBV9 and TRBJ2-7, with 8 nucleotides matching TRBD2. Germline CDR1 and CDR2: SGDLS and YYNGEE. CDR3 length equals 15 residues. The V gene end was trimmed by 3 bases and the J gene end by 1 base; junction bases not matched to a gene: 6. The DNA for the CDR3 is TGTGCCAGCAGCGAAGGGACTAGAGATTCCTACGAGCAGTACTTC. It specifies CASSEGTRDSYEQYF.

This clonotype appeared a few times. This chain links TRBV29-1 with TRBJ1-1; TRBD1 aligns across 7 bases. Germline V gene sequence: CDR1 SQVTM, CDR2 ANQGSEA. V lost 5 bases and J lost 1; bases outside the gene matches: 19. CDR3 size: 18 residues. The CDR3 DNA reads TGCAGCGTTCCCGTGCCACGTCGGACAGGAAGTTCGAACACTGAAGCTTTCTTT. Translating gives CSVPVPRRTGSSNTEAFF.

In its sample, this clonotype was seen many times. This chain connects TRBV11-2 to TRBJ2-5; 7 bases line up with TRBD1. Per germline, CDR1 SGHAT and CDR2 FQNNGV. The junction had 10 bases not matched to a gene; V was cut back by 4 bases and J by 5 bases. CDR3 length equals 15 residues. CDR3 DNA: TGTGCCAGCAGCTACAGACAGGGTGGTATGGAGACCCAGTACTTC. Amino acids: CASSYRQGGMETQYF. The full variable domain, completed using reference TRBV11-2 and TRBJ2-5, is EAGVAQSPRYKIIEKRQSVAFWCNPISGHATLYWYQQILGQGPKLLIQFQNNGVVDDSQLPKDRFSAERLKGVDSTLKIQPAKLEDSAVYLCASSYRQGGMETQYFGPGTRLLVL.

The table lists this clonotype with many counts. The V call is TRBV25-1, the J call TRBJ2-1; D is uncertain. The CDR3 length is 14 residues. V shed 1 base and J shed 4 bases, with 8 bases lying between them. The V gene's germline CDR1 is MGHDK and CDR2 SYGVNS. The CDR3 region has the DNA TGTGCCAGCAGTGAATTATCTGGGTACAATGAGCAGTTCTTC. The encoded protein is CASSELSGYNEQFF.

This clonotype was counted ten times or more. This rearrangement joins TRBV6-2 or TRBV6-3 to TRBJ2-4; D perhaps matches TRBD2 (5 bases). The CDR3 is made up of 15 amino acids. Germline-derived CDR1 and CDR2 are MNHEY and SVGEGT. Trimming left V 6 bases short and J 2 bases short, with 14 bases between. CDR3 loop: CASRYSGNPKNIQYF. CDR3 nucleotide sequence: TGTGCCAGCAGATACAGCGGTAATCCCAAAAACATTCAGTACTTC.

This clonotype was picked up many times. The CDR3 DNA follows: TGTGCCAGCGCCGGGGGACAGGGAGGAGAGACCCAGTACTTC. Translation: CASAGGQGGETQYF. The genes are TRBV27 and TRBJ2-5, with 9 nucleotides matching TRBD1. The CDR3 has 14 residues. Germline CDR1 MNHEY, CDR2 SMNVEV (reference sequence). The V and J ends lost 8 bases and 4 bases, in that order; junction bases with no gene match: 8.

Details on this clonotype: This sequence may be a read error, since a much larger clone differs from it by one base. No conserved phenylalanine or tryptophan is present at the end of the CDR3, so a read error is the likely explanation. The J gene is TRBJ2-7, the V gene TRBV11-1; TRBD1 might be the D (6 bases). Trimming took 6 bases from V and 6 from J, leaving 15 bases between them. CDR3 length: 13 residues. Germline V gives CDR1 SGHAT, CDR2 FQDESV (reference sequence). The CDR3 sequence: CASSPNRDREQYS. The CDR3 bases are TGTGCCAGCAGTCCAAACAGGGATCGCGAGCAGTACTCC.

The CDR3 protein is CASSERRQALDNSPLHF. The DNA of the CDR3 is TGTGCCAGCAGCGAACGTCGACAGGCTCTAGACAATTCACCCCTCCACTTT. This chain joins TRBV13 and TRBJ1-6; D may be TRBD1 (6 bases). The CDR3 runs 17 residues. Per the germline V gene, CDR1 is PRHDT and CDR2 is FYEKMQ (reference sequence). V lost 5 bases to trimming and J lost 7 bases, with 21 bases between them.

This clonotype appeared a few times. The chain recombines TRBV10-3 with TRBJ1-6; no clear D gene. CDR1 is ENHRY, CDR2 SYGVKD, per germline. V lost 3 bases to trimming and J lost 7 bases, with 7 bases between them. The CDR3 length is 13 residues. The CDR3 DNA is TGTGCCATCAGTGATGACAAGAATTCACCCCTCCACTTT. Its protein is CAISDDKNSPLHF.

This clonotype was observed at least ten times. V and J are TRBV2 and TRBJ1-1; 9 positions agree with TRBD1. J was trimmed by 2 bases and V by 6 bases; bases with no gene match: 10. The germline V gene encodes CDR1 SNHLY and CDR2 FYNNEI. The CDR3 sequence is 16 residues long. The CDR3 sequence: CASRYGTGSLNTEAFF. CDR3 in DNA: TGTGCCAGCAGGTACGGGACAGGGTCGTTAAACACTGAAGCTTTCTTT.

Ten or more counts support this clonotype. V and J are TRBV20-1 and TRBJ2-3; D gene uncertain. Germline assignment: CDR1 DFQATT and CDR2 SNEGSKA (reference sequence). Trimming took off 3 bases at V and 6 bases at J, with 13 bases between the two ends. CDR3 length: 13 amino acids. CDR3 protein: CSARVGVADTQYF. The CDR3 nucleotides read TGCAGTGCTAGGGTAGGAGTGGCGGATACGCAGTATTTT.

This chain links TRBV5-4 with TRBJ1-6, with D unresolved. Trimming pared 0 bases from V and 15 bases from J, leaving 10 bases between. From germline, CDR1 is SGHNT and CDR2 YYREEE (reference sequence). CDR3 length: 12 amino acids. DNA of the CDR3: TGTGCCAGCAGCTTGGCGGGCCTTGACCTCCACTTT. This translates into CASSLAGLDLHF.

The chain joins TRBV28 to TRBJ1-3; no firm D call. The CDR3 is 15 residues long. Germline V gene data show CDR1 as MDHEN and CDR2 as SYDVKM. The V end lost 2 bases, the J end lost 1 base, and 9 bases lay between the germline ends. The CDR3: CASSLTARSGNTIYF. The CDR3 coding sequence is TGTGCCAGCAGTTTAACAGCCCGATCTGGAAACACCATATATTTT.

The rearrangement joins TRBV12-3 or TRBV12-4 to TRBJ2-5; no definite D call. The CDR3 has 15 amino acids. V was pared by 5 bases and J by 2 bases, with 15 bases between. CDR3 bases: TGTGCCAGCAGTCCTCCGAGACATTCACAAGAGACCCAGTACTTC. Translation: CASSPPRHSQETQYF.

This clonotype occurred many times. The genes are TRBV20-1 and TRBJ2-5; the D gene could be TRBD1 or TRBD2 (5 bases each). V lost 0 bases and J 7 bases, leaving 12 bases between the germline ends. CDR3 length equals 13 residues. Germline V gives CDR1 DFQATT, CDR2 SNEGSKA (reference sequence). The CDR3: CSARDSGGGTQYF. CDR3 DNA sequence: TGCAGTGCTAGAGACTCAGGTGGGGGGACCCAGTACTTC.

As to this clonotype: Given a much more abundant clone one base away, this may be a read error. The CDR3 bases are TGTGCCAGCAGCCATGATAGAGTCGAACTGTTTTTT. It codes for CASSHDRVELFF. This sequence joins TRBV14 and TRBJ1-4; D unclear. Trimming took off 3 bases at V and 12 bases at J, with 11 bases between the two ends. This CDR3 has 12 amino acids. CDR1 SGHDN and CDR2 FVKESK come from the germline V gene.

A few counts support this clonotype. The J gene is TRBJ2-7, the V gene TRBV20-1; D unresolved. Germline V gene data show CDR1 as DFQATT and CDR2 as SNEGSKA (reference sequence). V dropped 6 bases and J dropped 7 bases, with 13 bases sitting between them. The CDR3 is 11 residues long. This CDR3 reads CSARTALEQYF. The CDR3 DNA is TGCAGTGCCAGGACCGCTCTGGAGCAGTACTTC.

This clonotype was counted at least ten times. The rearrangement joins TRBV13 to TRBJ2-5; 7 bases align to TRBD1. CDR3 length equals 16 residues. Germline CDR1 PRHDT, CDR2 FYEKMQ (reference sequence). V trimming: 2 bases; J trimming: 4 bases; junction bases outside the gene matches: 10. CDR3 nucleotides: TGTGCCAGCAGCTTATCCCAGGGGGTCGAATCAGAGACCCAGTACTTC. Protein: CASSLSQGVESETQYF.

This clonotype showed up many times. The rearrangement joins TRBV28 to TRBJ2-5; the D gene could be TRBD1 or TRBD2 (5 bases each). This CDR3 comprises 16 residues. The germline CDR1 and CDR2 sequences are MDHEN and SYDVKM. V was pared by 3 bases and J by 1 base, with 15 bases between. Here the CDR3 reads CASSFSLGVPQETQYF. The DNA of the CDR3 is TGTGCCAGCAGTTTTAGTTTGGGGGTCCCCCAAGAGACCCAGTACTTC.

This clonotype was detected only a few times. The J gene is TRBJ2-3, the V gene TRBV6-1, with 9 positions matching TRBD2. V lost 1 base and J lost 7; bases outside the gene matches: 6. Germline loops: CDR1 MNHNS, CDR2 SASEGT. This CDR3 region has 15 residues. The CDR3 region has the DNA TGTGCCAGCAGTGAAGAGGATAGCGGGAGTCATACGCAGTATTTT. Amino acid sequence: CASSEEDSGSHTQYF.